These 14 T cell receptor beta chains came from one sample sequenced in a study of blood T cell repertoires in COVID-19. Profiling relied on immunoSEQ multiplex PCR, and the TCRdb table lists in-frame clones only, not all of them. The sample consists of 95,000 to 150,000 clones, over 80% of them appearing once. The sample taken for sequencing was PBMCs or T cells enriched from blood (not recorded which). The receptors come from a woman aged 30 to 39 who had recovered from COVID-19.

This chain uses TRBV28 with TRBJ2-7; 14 nucleotides align to TRBD2. With 6 bases clipped from V and 1 base from J, the junction kept 11 bases outside the gene matches. Germline values: CDR1 MDHEN, CDR2 SYDVKM. The CDR3 extends over 18 amino acids. CDR3 DNA: TGTGCCAGCAGCTTCCCCCTGGGACTAGCGGGAGTGTCCTACGAGCAGTACTTC. It yields the protein CASSFPLGLAGVSYEQYF. Full variable domain (rest looked up from reference TRBV28 and TRBJ2-7): DVKVTQSSRYLVKRTGEKVFLECVQDMDHENMFWYRQDPGLGLRLIYFSYDVKMKEKGDIPEGYSVSREKKERFSLILESASTNQTSMYLCASSFPLGLAGVSYEQYFGPGTRLTVT.

The J gene is TRBJ1-2, the V gene TRBV2, with a weak D call TRBD1 (6 bases). Trimming took 1 base from V and 4 from J, leaving 13 bases between them. Germline values: CDR1 SNHLY, CDR2 FYNNEI. The CDR3 consists of 15 residues. CDR3 amino acids: CASSEGGGQRYGYTF. For the CDR3, the DNA is TGTGCCAGCAGTGAAGGGGGTGGACAGCGCTATGGCTACACCTTC.

This chain connects TRBV7-2 to TRBJ2-7; D remains ambiguous. CDR1 is SGHTA and CDR2 is FQGNSA in the germline V gene. This CDR3 comprises 12 residues. The V gene lost 3 bases and the J gene lost 2 bases, with 5 bases spanning the gap. Written as DNA, the CDR3 is TGTGCCAGCAGCTTCGACACCTACGAGCAGTACTTC. It yields the protein CASSFDTYEQYF.

The gene calls are TRBV30 and TRBJ1-1; D is possibly TRBD1 (5 bases). The length of the CDR3 is 13 residues. The germline gives CDR1 GTSNPN, CDR2 SVGIG (reference sequence). Trimming stripped 4 bases from V and 4 bases from J, with 13 bases between. The CDR3: CAWIGFGGTEAFF. CDR3 bases: TGTGCCTGGATTGGGTTCGGGGGCACTGAAGCTTTCTTT.

The rearrangement links TRBV4-3 to TRBJ2-7; TRBD2 aligns across 12 bases. The CDR3 is made up of 16 amino acids. Germline loops: CDR1 LGHNA, CDR2 YSLEER. V shed 5 bases, J shed 1 base, and the junction held 6 bases outside the gene matches. The CDR3 DNA reads TGCGCCAGCAGCGTAGTGCTAGCGGGAGGGTCCTACGAGCAGTACTTC. It specifies CASSVVLAGGSYEQYF.

This chain joins TRBV30 and TRBJ2-3; 11 nucleotides agree with TRBD2. Losses at the gene ends were 4 bases for V and 4 bases for J; bases not matched to a gene: 7. Germline V CDR1 and CDR2: GTSNPN, SVGIG (reference sequence). This CDR3 contains 15 residues. The chain's CDR3 is CAWTSGRTPADTQYF. For the CDR3, the DNA is TGTGCCTGGACTAGCGGGAGGACCCCAGCAGATACGCAGTATTTT.

The chain joins TRBV5-1 to TRBJ1-5; D unclear. V lost 0 bases and J 0 bases, leaving 10 bases between the germline ends. Germline CDR1 SGHRS, CDR2 YFSETQ. CDR3 length equals 16 residues. The CDR3 sequence: CASSLEKGDSNQPQHF. CDR3 nucleotides: TGCGCCAGCAGCTTGGAGAAAGGAGATAGCAATCAGCCCCAGCATTTT.

This clone was seen once. The chain carries TRBV18 and TRBJ2-1, with 13 bases aligning to TRBD2. Germline CDR1 is KGHSH and CDR2 is LQKENI. This CDR3 spans 16 amino acids. Unmatched junction bases numbered 5, after V lost 2 bases and J lost 7 bases. The CDR3 reads CASSPSGTSGINEQFF. Here the CDR3 DNA reads TGTGCCAGCTCACCATCCGGGACTAGCGGGATTAATGAGCAGTTCTTC.

The rearrangement uses TRBV18 and TRBJ1-3; no reliable D call. This CDR3 spans 15 amino acids. The V gene's germline CDR1 is KGHSH and CDR2 LQKENI. V was cut by 0 bases and J by 8 bases, with 14 bases left in between. The CDR3 protein is CASSPPAGTVHTIYF. The CDR3 DNA is TGTGCCAGCTCACCACCGGCGGGTACGGTACACACCATATATTTT.

The CDR3, as DNA: TGTGCCAGCAGCTTCACAGGTCTAGGCACAGATACGCAGTATTTT. This codes for CASSFTGLGTDTQYF. The chain recombines TRBV7-2 with TRBJ2-3, with D perhaps matching TRBD1 (5 bases). With 3 bases removed from V and 1 base from J, the gap between germline ends came to 11 bases. The CDR3 is 15 amino acids. Germline V gene sequence: CDR1 SGHTA, CDR2 FQGNSA. The full variable domain, its missing parts supplied by reference TRBV7-2 and TRBJ2-3, is GAGVSQSPSNKVTEKGKDVELRCDPISGHTALYWYRQSLGQGLEFLIYFQGNSAPDKSGLPSDRFSAERTGGSVSTLTIQRTQQEDSAVYLCASSFTGLGTDTQYFGPGTRLTVL.

This clone was picked up a small number of times. This chain links TRBV5-4 with TRBJ1-1, with 7 bases that match TRBD1. This CDR3 comprises 15 residues. J was trimmed by 5 bases and V by 6 bases; bases with no gene match: 13. Germline loops: CDR1 SGHNT, CDR2 YYREEE (reference sequence). Here the CDR3 reads CASTQGGGFGTEAFF. CDR3 DNA: TGTGCCAGCACCCAAGGAGGGGGCTTCGGAACTGAAGCTTTCTTT.

The chain joins TRBV18 to TRBJ2-5; 7 bases agree with TRBD1. Germline assignment: CDR1 KGHSH and CDR2 LQKENI. V lost 3 bases, J lost 5 bases, and 6 bases stayed unmatched. CDR3 size: 14 residues. The DNA for the CDR3 is TGTGCCAGCTCACCTACAACCAGGGGGGAGACCCAGTACTTC. As protein: CASSPTTRGETQYF.

The chain is built from TRBV6-2 or TRBV6-3 and TRBJ2-5, with 10 bases that match TRBD2. This CDR3 region has 15 residues. Trimming removed 6 bases from V and 5 bases from J; junction bases left unmatched: 9. Germline V gives CDR1 MNHEY, CDR2 SVGEGT. The CDR3 DNA follows: TGTGCCAGCAGCCCCCTAGCGGGAGTAGGGGAGACCCAGTACTTC. It encodes CASSPLAGVGETQYF.

This CDR3 is CASSPGLAGVGRETQYF. The CDR3 DNA follows: TGCGCCAGCAGCCCGGGACTAGCGGGAGTTGGGCGAGAGACCCAGTACTTC. The chain has TRBV5-1 and TRBJ2-5, with 14 bases fitting TRBD2. CDR3 length: 17 amino acids. V was clipped by 4 bases and J by 4 bases; unmatched bases: 9. From germline, CDR1 is SGHRS and CDR2 YFSETQ.